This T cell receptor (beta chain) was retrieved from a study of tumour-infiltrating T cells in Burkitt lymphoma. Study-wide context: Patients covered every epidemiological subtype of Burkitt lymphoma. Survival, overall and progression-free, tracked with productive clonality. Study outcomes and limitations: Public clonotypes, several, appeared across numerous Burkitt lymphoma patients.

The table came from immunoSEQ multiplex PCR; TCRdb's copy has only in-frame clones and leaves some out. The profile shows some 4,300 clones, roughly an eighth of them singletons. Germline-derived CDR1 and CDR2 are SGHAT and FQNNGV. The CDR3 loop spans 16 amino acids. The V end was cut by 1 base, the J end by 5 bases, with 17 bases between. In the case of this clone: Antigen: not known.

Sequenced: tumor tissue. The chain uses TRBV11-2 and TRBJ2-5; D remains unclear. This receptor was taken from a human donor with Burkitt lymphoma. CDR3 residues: CASSLVAGPPRETQYF. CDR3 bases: TGTGCCAGCAGCTTAGTCGCCGGCCCCCCGAGGGAGACCCAGTACTTC.